The 25 T cell receptor beta chains below all came from one sample that was sequenced in a study of blood T cell repertoires in COVID-19. The data were produced by immunoSEQ multiplex PCR, yet TCRdb's version contains in-frame clones alone and is incomplete. Among 70,000 to 80,000 clones, approximately 89% were seen once, and the ten largest hold under 40%. Sequenced material: peripheral blood. The receptors stem from a woman of 80 years or more with active or convalescent COVID-19.

The chain couples TRBV14 to TRBJ2-5; 10 bases are a match to TRBD2. CDR3 length equals 14 residues. V was pared by 1 base and J by 4 bases, with 0 bases of the junction left unmatched. Germline V gene sequence: CDR1 SGHDN, CDR2 FVKESK. CDR3 protein: CASSQGLAGETQYF. CDR3 DNA sequence: TGTGCCAGCAGCCAAGGACTAGCGGGAGAGACCCAGTACTTC.

This chain links TRBV6-4 with TRBJ2-3, with TRBD2 matching over 7 bases. Trimming at V came to 6 bases and at J to 5 bases, leaving 8 bases not matched to a gene. This CDR3 has 14 residues. Germline V CDR1 and CDR2: MRHNA, SNTAGT. The chain's CDR3 is CASSPRAGQDTQYF. CDR3 sequence (DNA): TGTGCCAGCAGCCCAAGAGCGGGGCAAGATACGCAGTATTTT.

V is TRBV5-8 and J is TRBJ1-2; TRBD1 is a possible D gene (6 bases). The CDR3 runs to 13 residues. The V and J ends lost 2 bases and 7 bases respectively, with 12 bases between them. Germline CDR1 reads SGHTS; CDR2 reads YDEGEE. The CDR3, as DNA: TGTGCCAGCAGCTTAACAGGGATCGGTGGCTACACCTTC. This codes for CASSLTGIGGYTF.

The chain carries TRBV10-2 and TRBJ2-5; tentatively, D is TRBD2 (5 bases). The germline V and J ends were trimmed by 8 bases and 8 bases, with 24 bases remaining between them. The CDR3 contains 15 residues. CDR1 and CDR2 from the germline V gene are WSHSY and SAAADI. In DNA, the CDR3 is TGCGCCAGCGCCTTGGAGGACGGAAGGGTAGGCACCCAGTACTTC. This translates into CASALEDGRVGTQYF.

The chain joins TRBV7-9 to TRBJ1-2, with D uncertain. The CDR3 contains 13 residues. V was pared by 2 bases and J by 7 bases, with 11 bases between. CDR1 is SEHNR, CDR2 FQNEAQ, per germline (reference sequence). Here the CDR3 reads CASSLNYPGGYTF. The CDR3 region has the DNA TGTGCCAGCAGCTTAAATTACCCAGGTGGCTACACCTTC. Full variable domain (remainder filled in from reference TRBV7-9 and TRBJ1-2): DTGVSQNPRHKITKRGQNVTFRCDPISEHNRLYWYRQTLGQGPEFLTYFQNEAQLEKSRLLSDRFSAERPKGSFSTLEIQRTEQGDSAMYLCASSLNYPGGYTFGSGTRLTVV.

This sequence joins TRBV7-2 and TRBJ2-5; 8 bases are shared with TRBD2. This CDR3 has 16 residues. CDR1 is SGHTA, CDR2 FQGNSA, per germline. V shed 10 bases and J 1 base; nucleotides not matched to a gene: 14. CDR3: CATPAESGGPQETQYF. The CDR3 DNA follows: TGTGCCACCCCGGCGGAGAGCGGGGGCCCCCAAGAGACCCAGTACTTC.

This chain links TRBV5-1 with TRBJ1-1; D remains unclear. This CDR3 comprises 13 residues. Germline V gives CDR1 SGHRS, CDR2 YFSETQ. The V end lost 2 bases, the J end lost 4 bases, and 9 bases lay between the germline ends. This CDR3 is CASSFLLGTEAFF. In DNA form, the CDR3 reads TGCGCCAGCAGCTTTCTCCTCGGCACTGAAGCTTTCTTT. The full variable domain, completed using reference TRBV5-1 and TRBJ1-1, is KAGVTQTPRYLIKTRGQQVTLSCSPISGHRSVSWYQQTPGQGLQFLFEYFSETQRNKGNFPGRFSGRQFSNSRSEMNVSTLELGDSALYLCASSFLLGTEAFFGQGTRLTVV.

V and J are TRBV19 and TRBJ1-4; 10 positions agree with TRBD1. CDR3 length equals 14 residues. V lost 11 bases to trimming and J lost 8 bases; unmatched junction nucleotides: 11. Germline CDR1 LNHDA, CDR2 SQIVND (reference sequence). CDR3: CAVSSDRGKEKLFF. CDR3 coding DNA: TGTGCCGTCAGCTCGGACAGGGGGAAAGAAAAACTGTTTTTT.

This clone was seen a few times. V and J are TRBV2 and TRBJ1-2, with D possibly matching TRBD1 (5 bases). This CDR3 has 12 amino acids. CDR1 is SNHLY, CDR2 FYNNEI, per germline. Trimming took off 5 bases at V and 8 bases at J, with 12 bases between the two ends. The DNA of the CDR3 is TGTGCCAGCAGTCGGCAGGGCCGCGGCTACACCTTC. Translating it yields CASSRQGRGYTF. Supplemented by reference TRBV2 and TRBJ1-2, the full variable domain reads EPEVTQTPSHQVTQMGQEVILRCVPISNHLYFYWYRQILGQKVEFLVSFYNNEISEKSEIFDDQFSVERPDGSNFTLKIRSTKLEDSAMYFCASSRQGRGYTFGSGTRLTVV.

The chain has TRBV29-1 and TRBJ1-2; D remains ambiguous. This CDR3 is 12 amino acids long. Germline V CDR1 and CDR2: SQVTM, ANQGSEA. Trimming stripped 4 bases from V and 5 bases from J, with 11 bases between. The CDR3 sequence is CSVGGGRYGYTF. Here the CDR3 DNA reads TGCAGCGTTGGTGGCGGGCGATATGGCTACACCTTC.

This rearrangement joins TRBV12-3 or TRBV12-4 to TRBJ2-1, with 7 positions matching TRBD1. This CDR3 is built from 12 residues. J was trimmed by 13 bases and V by 6 bases; bases with no gene match: 9. The CDR3 region has the DNA TGTGCCAGCAGCACCGGACAGGCCGGACAGTTCTTC. Translating gives CASSTGQAGQFF.

This chain connects TRBV6-4 to TRBJ2-1, with D perhaps matching TRBD2 (5 bases). The CDR3 covers 15 residues. V lost 5 bases and J 5 bases, leaving 16 bases between the germline ends. Looked up from germline, CDR1 is MRHNA and CDR2 is SNTAGT. The chain's CDR3 is CASSPMFGNNNEQFF. In nucleotides, the CDR3 is TGTGCCAGCAGTCCAATGTTCGGGAACAACAATGAGCAGTTCTTC.

The chain combines TRBV4-3 with TRBJ1-1, with a weak D call TRBD1 (5 bases). Between the trimmed V and J ends, which lost 3 bases and 1 base, there was a span of 9 bases. Germline assignment: CDR1 LGHNA and CDR2 YSLEER. This CDR3 is 14 amino acids long. The CDR3 protein is CASSQDGQNTEAFF. CDR3 in DNA: TGCGCCAGCAGCCAGGACGGACAGAACACTGAAGCTTTCTTT.

The chain couples TRBV9 to TRBJ2-1; 9 nucleotides line up with TRBD1. CDR1 and CDR2 (germline): SGDLS, YYNGEE. The CDR3 is 14 residues long. V was clipped by 3 bases and J by 6 bases; unmatched bases: 4. Written as DNA, the CDR3 is TGTGCCAGCAGCGGGACAGGGGAGTTCAATGAGCAGTTCTTC. It is translated as CASSGTGEFNEQFF. The variable domain in full, with the rest retrieved from reference TRBV9 and TRBJ2-1, is DSGVTQTPKHLITATGQRVTLRCSPRSGDLSVYWYQQSLDQGLQFLIQYYNGEERAKGNILERFSAQQFPDLHSELNLSSLELGDSALYFCASSGTGEFNEQFFGPGTRLTVL.

The rearrangement joins TRBV14 to TRBJ2-7; no reliable D call. The germline V gene has CDR1 SGHDN and CDR2 FVKESK. Trimming cost V 4 bases and J 2 bases, with 15 bases left between them. The CDR3 consists of 15 residues. Written as DNA, the CDR3 is TGTGCCAGCAGCCCGAATCGGGTCCTCCCCTACGAGCAGTACTTC. This encodes CASSPNRVLPYEQYF.

The rearrangement uses TRBV30 and TRBJ1-1, with TRBD1 matching over 7 bases. V was pared by 7 bases and J by 1 base, with 9 bases of the junction left unmatched. The CDR3 covers 14 residues. Per the germline V gene, CDR1 is GTSNPN and CDR2 is SVGIG (reference sequence). CDR3 nucleotide sequence: TGTGCCTCCTCAGGGGGGCTGGGGAACACTGAAGCTTTCTTT. Translating it yields CASSGGLGNTEAFF.

The chain couples TRBV30 to TRBJ1-5; 7 bases match TRBD1. V trimming: 3 bases; J trimming: 2 bases; junction bases outside the gene matches: 4. Per the germline V gene, CDR1 is GTSNPN and CDR2 is SVGIG (reference sequence). CDR3 length: 14 amino acids. Here the CDR3 reads CAWRAGGRNQPQHF. The CDR3 DNA sequence: TGTGCCTGGAGGGCAGGGGGACGCAATCAGCCCCAGCATTTT.

This clone was seen just once. The V and J genes are TRBV9 and TRBJ1-2, with D tentatively TRBD1 (5 bases). The CDR3 consists of 13 residues. Trimming removed 3 bases from V and 8 bases from J, with 14 bases in between. The germline gives CDR1 SGDLS, CDR2 YYNGEE. CDR3 region: CASSEIKGPGYTF. The CDR3 DNA follows: TGTGCCAGCAGCGAAATCAAGGGGCCCGGCTACACCTTC.

The gene calls are TRBV2 and TRBJ2-7, with D possibly being TRBD2 (5 bases). V lost 4 bases and J lost 4, with 5 bases in between. Germline V CDR1 and CDR2: SNHLY, FYNNEI. This CDR3 has 11 residues. The CDR3 spells CASSGEYEQYF. The CDR3 nucleotides read TGTGCCAGCAGTGGGGAGTACGAGCAGTACTTC.

The chain has TRBV5-4 and TRBJ2-1; TRBD2 is a possible D gene (6 bases). Per germline, CDR1 SGHNT and CDR2 YYREEE (reference sequence). Trimming took off 4 bases at V and 10 bases at J, with 21 bases between the two ends. CDR3 size: 15 residues. The CDR3, as DNA: TGTGCCAGCAGCCGGTGGGCACTAGCCGGGGGAGAGCAGTTCTTC. Amino acid sequence: CASSRWALAGGEQFF.

V gene TRBV7-6 combines with J gene TRBJ2-7; TRBD1 matches at 12 bases. The CDR3 totals 16 residues. Germline V gene data show CDR1 as SGHVS and CDR2 as FNYEAQ. The trim removed 1 base at V and 7 bases at J, leaving 8 bases unmatched. CDR3 sequence: CASSLGVGQGAREQYF. In DNA form, the CDR3 reads TGTGCCAGCAGCTTAGGTGTGGGACAGGGGGCGCGGGAGCAGTACTTC.

This clone showed up just once. V is TRBV6-6 and J is TRBJ2-7; possible D gene TRBD1, 6 bases. In germline, CDR1 is MNHNY, CDR2 SVGAGI (reference sequence). V was trimmed by 8 bases and J by 0 bases, leaving 11 bases between them. This CDR3 contains 13 residues. The CDR3: CASVSGDSYEQYF. For the CDR3, the DNA is TGTGCCAGCGTGTCAGGGGACTCCTACGAGCAGTACTTC.

As for this clone: One end of the junction varies from germline; a read error may be responsible. V usage is TRBV2 and J usage is TRBJ2-2; 11 positions agree with TRBD1. The germline CDR1 and CDR2 sequences are SNHLY and FYNNEI. This CDR3 is 16 amino acids long. As DNA, the CDR3 is TGTACCAGCAGTATCCGGACAGGGGGCGACACCGGGGAGCTGTTTTTT. Translated: CTSSIRTGGDTGELFF.

The chain carries TRBV24-1 and TRBJ2-1; TRBD2 aligns across 9 bases. V was clipped by 5 bases and J by 6 bases; unmatched bases: 13. CDR1 is KGHDR and CDR2 is SFDVKD in the germline V gene. The CDR3 has 17 residues. CDR3 amino acids: CATSGEGLAGSFNEQFF. CDR3 coding DNA: TGTGCCACCAGTGGTGAGGGGCTAGCGGGGAGTTTCAATGAGCAGTTCTTC.

This rearrangement joins TRBV6-2 or TRBV6-3 to TRBJ1-5; no firm D call. Trimming pared 0 bases from V and 4 bases from J, leaving 7 bases between. Looked up from germline, CDR1 is MNHEY and CDR2 is SVGEGT. This CDR3 contains 14 residues. The CDR3 sequence is CASSYSPTNQPQHF. For the CDR3, the DNA is TGTGCCAGCAGTTACTCCCCGACAAATCAGCCCCAGCATTTT.